What follows are 9 T cell receptor beta chains derived from one specimen sequenced in a study of monozygotic twins with inflammatory bowel disease. TCRdb re-called the 5' RACE reads and shows each CDR3 protein once, DNA omitted. This table lists about 210,000 distinct CDR3 sequences. The sample consisted of blood. These receptors all stem from a human donor with ulcerative colitis or Crohn's disease, or a healthy co-twin of an affected twin (not recorded which).

CDR3 region: CASSLWTGQQYF. The chain joins TRBV12-3 or TRBV12-4 to TRBJ2-7; there is no DNA to check the TCRdb D call of TRBD1. This CDR3 is 12 amino acids long.

This sequence joins TRBV12-3 or TRBV12-4 and TRBJ1-1. The CDR3 extends over 14 amino acids. CDR3 loop: CASSGSSGGTEAFF.

The chain recombines TRBV20-1 with TRBJ1-2. The CDR3 contains 14 residues. CDR1 DFQATT and CDR2 SNEGSKA come from the germline V gene (reference sequence). The CDR3: CSARAVLLNYGYTF.

The chain couples TRBV13 to TRBJ2-5; TCRdb proposes TRBD2, but this gene call is untestable without DNA. The CDR3 spans 21 residues. Germline lookup yields CDR1 PRHDT and CDR2 FYEKMQ (reference sequence). The CDR3 region is CASSPVHTSGGPLSYQETQYF.

The chain recombines TRBV6-4 with TRBJ2-1; TCRdb names TRBD2, which stays unverified in the absence of DNA. CDR3 size: 16 residues. Germline loops: CDR1 MRHNA, CDR2 SNTAGT. The CDR3 sequence: CASSTTAGESYNEQFF.

CDR3 amino acids: CASSFASGELFF. V usage is TRBV7-8 and J usage is TRBJ2-2. The CDR3 covers 12 residues. Germline CDR1 is SGHVS and CDR2 is FQNEAQ. Looking up the rest from reference TRBV7-8 and TRBJ2-2 gives the full variable domain: GAGVSQSPRYKVAKRGQDVALRCDPISGHVSLFWYQQALGQGPEFLTYFQNEAQLDKSGLPSDRFFAERPEGSVSTLKIQRTQQEDSAVYLCASSFASGELFFGEGSRLTVL.

V is TRBV19 and J is TRBJ2-2; TCRdb gives TRBD1 as the D gene, but with no DNA this cannot be confirmed. The V gene's germline CDR1 is LNHDA and CDR2 SQIVND (reference sequence). CDR3 length: 14 residues. The CDR3: CASRSGQYTGELFF.

The chain uses TRBV12-3 or TRBV12-4 and TRBJ2-6. CDR3 length: 15 amino acids. CDR3 sequence: CASSYQRVGANVLTF.

The chain is built from TRBV24-1 and TRBJ1-5. Germline V CDR1 and CDR2: KGHDR, SFDVKD. The CDR3 extends over 15 amino acids. The CDR3 protein is CATSEAGPNNQPQHF.